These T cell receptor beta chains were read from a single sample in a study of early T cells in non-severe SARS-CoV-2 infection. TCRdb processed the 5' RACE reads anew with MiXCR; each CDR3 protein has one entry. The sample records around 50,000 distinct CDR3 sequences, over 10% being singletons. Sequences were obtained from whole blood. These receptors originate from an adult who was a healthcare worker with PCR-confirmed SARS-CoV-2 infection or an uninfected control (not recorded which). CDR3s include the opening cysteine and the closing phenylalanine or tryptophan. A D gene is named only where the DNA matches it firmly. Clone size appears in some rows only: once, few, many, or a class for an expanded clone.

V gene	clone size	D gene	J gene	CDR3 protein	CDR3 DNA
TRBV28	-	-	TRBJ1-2	CASSLGGVKGYTF	TGTGCCAGCAGTTTAGGGGGAGTCAAGGGCTACACCTTC
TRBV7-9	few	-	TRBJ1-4	CASSADIGSTNEKLFF	TGTGCCAGCAGCGCTGACATAGGGTCAACTAATGAAAAACTGTTTTTT
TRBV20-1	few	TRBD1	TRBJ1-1	CSAPGTASMNTEAFF	TGCAGTGCTCCTGGGACAGCGAGTATGAACACTGAAGCTTTCTTT
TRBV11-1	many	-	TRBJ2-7	CASSLAGEVVEQYF	TGTGCCAGCAGCTTAGCGGGAGAAGTAGTCGAGCAGTACTTC
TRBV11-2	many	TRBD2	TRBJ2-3	CASSLSPRRLAGTSTDTQYF	TGTGCCAGCAGCCTAAGCCCCCGAAGGTTAGCGGGGACTAGCACAGATACGCAGTATTTT
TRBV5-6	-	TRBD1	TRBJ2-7	CASSLEGTAPYEQYF	TGTGCCAGCAGCTTGGAGGGGACAGCTCCCTACGAGCAGTACTTC
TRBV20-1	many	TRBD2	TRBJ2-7	CSASGGLAGTYEQYF	TGCAGTGCTAGTGGGGGACTAGCGGGAACCTACGAGCAGTACTTC
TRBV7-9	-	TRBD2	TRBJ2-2	CASSLPTSGNTGELFF	TGTGCCAGCAGTTTGCCTACTAGCGGGAACACCGGGGAGCTGTTTTTT
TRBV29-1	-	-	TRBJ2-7	CSATETSYEQYF	TGCAGCGCGACAGAGACCTCCTACGAGCAGTACTTC
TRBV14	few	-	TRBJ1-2	CASSQDPADYGYTF	TGTGCCAGCAGCCAAGATCCCGCTGACTATGGCTACACCTTC
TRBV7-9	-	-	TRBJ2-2	CATLPTGANTGELFF	TGTGCCACCTTACCGACAGGCGCGAACACCGGGGAGCTGTTTTTT
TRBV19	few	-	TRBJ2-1	CASSIGTGKQFF	TGTGCCAGTAGTATAGGGACTGGCAAGCAGTTCTTC
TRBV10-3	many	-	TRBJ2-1	CAISESNGDWAAVGEQFF	TGTGCCATCAGTGAGTCGAACGGGGATTGGGCGGCGGTAGGTGAGCAGTTCTTC
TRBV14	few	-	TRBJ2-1	CASSIAQDYNEQFF	TGTGCCAGCAGCATCGCCCAGGATTACAATGAGCAGTTCTTC
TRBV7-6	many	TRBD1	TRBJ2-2	CASSFRTGFTGELFF	TGTGCCAGCAGCTTTCGGACAGGGTTCACCGGGGAGCTGTTTTTT
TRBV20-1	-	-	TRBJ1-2	CSAPLDYGYTF	TGCAGTGCTCCCCTGGATTATGGCTACACCTTC
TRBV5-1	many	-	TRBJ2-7	CASPPQGLPGPYEQYF	TGCGCCAGCCCCCCTCAGGGACTTCCCGGACCCTACGAGCAGTACTTC